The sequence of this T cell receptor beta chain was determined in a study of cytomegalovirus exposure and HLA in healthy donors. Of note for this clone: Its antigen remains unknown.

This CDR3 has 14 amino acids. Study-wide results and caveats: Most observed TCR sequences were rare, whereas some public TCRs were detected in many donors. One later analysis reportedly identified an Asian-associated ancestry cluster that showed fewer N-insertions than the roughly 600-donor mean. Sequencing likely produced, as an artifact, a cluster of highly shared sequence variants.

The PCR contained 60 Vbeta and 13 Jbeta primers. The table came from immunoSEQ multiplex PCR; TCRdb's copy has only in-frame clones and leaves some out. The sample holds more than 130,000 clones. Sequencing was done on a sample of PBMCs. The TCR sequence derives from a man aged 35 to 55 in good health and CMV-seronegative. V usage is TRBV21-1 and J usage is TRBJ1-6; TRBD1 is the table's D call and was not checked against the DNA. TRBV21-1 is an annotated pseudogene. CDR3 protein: CASSRDRVDSPLHF. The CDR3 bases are TGTGCCAGCAGCAGAGACAGGGTTGATTCACCCCTCCACTTT.